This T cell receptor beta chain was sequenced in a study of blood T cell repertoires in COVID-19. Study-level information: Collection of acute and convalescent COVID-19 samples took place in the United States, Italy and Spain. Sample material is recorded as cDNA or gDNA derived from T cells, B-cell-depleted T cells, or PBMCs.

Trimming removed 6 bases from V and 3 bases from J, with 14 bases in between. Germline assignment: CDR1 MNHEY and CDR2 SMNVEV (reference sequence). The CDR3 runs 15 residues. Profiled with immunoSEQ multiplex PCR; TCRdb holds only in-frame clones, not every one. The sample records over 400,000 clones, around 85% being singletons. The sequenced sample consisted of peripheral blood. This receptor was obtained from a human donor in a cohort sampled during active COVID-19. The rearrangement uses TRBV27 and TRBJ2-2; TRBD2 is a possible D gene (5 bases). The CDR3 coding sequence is TGTGCCAGCAGATTAGCGAATTGGTACACCGGGGAGCTGTTTTTT. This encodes CASRLANWYTGELFF.